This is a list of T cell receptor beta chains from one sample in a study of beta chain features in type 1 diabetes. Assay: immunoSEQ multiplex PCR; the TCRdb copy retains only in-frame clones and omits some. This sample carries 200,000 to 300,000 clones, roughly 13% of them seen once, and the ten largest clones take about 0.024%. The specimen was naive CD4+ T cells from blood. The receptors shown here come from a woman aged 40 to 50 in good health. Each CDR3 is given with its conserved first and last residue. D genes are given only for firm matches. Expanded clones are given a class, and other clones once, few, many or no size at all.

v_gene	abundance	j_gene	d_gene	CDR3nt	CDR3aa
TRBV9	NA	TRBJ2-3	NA	TGTGCCAGCAGCGTTTTACTGTTTGGAGATACGCAGTATTTT	CASSVLLFGDTQYF
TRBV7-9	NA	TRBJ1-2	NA	TGTGCCAGCAGCTCTCCGGCAGGTACCAGCGGCTACACCTTC	CASSSPAGTSGYTF
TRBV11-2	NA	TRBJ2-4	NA	TGTGCCAGCAGCTTAGGTTCCTCTTCCAGGGGTCAAAACATTCAGTACTTC	CASSLGSSSRGQNIQYF
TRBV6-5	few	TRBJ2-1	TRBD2	TGTGCCAGCAGTTACTCGACTAGCGGGGCTGAGCAGTTCTTC	CASSYSTSGAEQFF
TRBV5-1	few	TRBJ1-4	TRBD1	TGCGCCAGCAGCACTCGACAGGGAACAAATGAAAAACTGTTTTTT	CASSTRQGTNEKLFF
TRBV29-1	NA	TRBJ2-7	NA	TGCAGCTTCCGGTGGGGGGCCTACGAGCAGTACTTC	CSFRWGAYEQYF
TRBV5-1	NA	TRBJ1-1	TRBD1	TGCGCCAGCGCGCCCGGGACAGGGGGCACTGAAGCTTTCTTT	CASAPGTGGTEAFF
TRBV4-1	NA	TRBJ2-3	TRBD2	TGCGCCAGCAGCCAAGGGGTAGCGGGGGCCCTGCCAGATACGCAGTATTTT	CASSQGVAGALPDTQYF
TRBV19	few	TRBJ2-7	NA	TGTGCCAGTAGTAGGCCAGGGGGGTACGAGCAGTACTTC	CASSRPGGYEQYF
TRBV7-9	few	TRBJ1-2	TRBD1	TGTGCCAGCAGCTCGGGACAGGGGACCCTGTCGGATGGCTACACCTTC	CASSSGQGTLSDGYTF
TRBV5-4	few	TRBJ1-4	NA	TGTGCCAGCAGCCTTGAGACAGCAGCAACTAATGAAAAACTGTTTTTT	CASSLETAATNEKLFF
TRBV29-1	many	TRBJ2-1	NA	TGCACAGGAGGGGGGGCCCCCTACAATGAGCAGTTCTTC	CTGGGAPYNEQFF
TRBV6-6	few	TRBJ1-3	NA	TGTGCCAGCAGTTACTCGCCGGCGGTTGGAAACACCATATATTTT	CASSYSPAVGNTIYF
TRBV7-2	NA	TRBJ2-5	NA	TGTGCCAGCGGTTCAGGGGACGGAAAAGAGACCCAGTACTTC	CASGSGDGKETQYF
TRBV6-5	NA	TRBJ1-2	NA	TGTGCCAGCAGTTTCCGACAGACCTATGGCTACACCTTC	CASSFRQTYGYTF
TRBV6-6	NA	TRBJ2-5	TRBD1	TGTGCCAGCAGTACAGGGGGAAGCCAAGAGACCCAGTACTTC	CASSTGGSQETQYF
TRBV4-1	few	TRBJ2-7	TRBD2	TGCGCCAGCAAGCCTACGGGGGGGCAAGTCTACGAGCAGTACTTC	CASKPTGGQVYEQYF
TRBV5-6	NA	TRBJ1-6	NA	TGTGCCAGCAGCTTGGGCCCTACCCTCCACTTT	CASSLGPTLHF
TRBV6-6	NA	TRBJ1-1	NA	TGTGCCATCGGGGGGCGGGGAACTGAAGCTTTCTTT	CAIGGRGTEAFF
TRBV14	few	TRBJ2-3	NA	TGTGCCAGCAGCCGAAGCCCCCCGGGGGTGGGGTGGACAGATACGCAGTATTTT	CASSRSPPGVGWTDTQYF
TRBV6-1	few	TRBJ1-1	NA	TGTGCCAGCGCCCATAAGGGGAAGGGCACTGAAGCTTTCTTT	CASAHKGKGTEAFF
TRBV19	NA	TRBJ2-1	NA	TGTGCCAGTAGGGGCATCGGAGCGGAAACCTACAATGAGCAGTTCTTC	CASRGIGAETYNEQFF